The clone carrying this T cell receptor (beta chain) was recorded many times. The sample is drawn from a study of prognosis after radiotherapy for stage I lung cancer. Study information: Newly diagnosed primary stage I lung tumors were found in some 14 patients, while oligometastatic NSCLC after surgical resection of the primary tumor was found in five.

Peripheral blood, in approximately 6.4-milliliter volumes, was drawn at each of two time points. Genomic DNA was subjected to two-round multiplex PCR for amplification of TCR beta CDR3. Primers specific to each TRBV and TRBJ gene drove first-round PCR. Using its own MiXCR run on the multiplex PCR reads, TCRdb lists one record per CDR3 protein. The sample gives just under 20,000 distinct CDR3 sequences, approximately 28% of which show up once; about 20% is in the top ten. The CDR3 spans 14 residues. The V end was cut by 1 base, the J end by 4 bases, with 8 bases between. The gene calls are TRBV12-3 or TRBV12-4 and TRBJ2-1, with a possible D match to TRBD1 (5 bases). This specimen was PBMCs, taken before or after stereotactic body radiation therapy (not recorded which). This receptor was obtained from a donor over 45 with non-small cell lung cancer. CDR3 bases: TGTGCCAGCAGTTTAGGACAGCTATACAATGAGCAGTTCTTC. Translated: CASSLGQLYNEQFF.